These 4 T cell receptor beta chains came from one sample sequenced in a study of control samples from healthy donors and cancer patients. The protocol was immunoSEQ multiplex PCR, while the TCRdb copy is restricted to in-frame clones and leaves out a portion. The profile shows 130,000 or so clones, about 89% of them singletons. Material for sequencing was blood. These receptors originate from a man younger than 35 in good health.

V is TRBV25-1 and J is TRBJ1-1; D gene unclear. The length of the CDR3 is 12 residues. Germline CDR1 reads MGHDK; CDR2 reads SYGVNS. The V end was cut by 5 bases, the J end by 1 base, with 5 bases between. The CDR3 loop reads CASSLANTEAFF. The DNA for the CDR3 is TGTGCCAGCAGTTTGGCGAACACTGAAGCTTTCTTT.

The chain links TRBV6-1 to TRBJ2-5; 8 bases are a match to TRBD1. After removal of 3 bases from V and 5 bases from J, the junction contained 8 bases not matched to a gene. There are 15 residues in the CDR3. CDR1 is MNHNS and CDR2 is SASEGT in the germline V gene. DNA for the CDR3: TGTGCCAGCAGTGAGCGGGCAGGGGGCGTTGAGACCCAGTACTTC. Its translation is CASSERAGGVETQYF.

The V call is TRBV3-1 (or the pseudogene TRBV3-2), the J call TRBJ1-5; 9 bases agree with TRBD1. Germline CDR1 is LGHDT and CDR2 is YNNKEL (reference sequence). J lost 0 bases, V lost 4 bases, and 7 bases had no gene match. The CDR3 is 17 amino acids. CDR3 sequence (DNA): TGTGCCAGCAGCCCCGGGACAGGGACATATAGCAATCAGCCCCAGCATTTT. It translates to CASSPGTGTYSNQPQHF.

The rearrangement joins TRBV5-1 to TRBJ2-7; 11 bases are a match to TRBD2. The CDR3 is 15 residues long. Losses at the gene ends were 2 bases for V and 4 bases for J; bases not matched to a gene: 5. CDR1 SGHRS and CDR2 YFSETQ come from the germline V gene. Here the CDR3 reads CASSFGSGGVYEQYF. In DNA form, the CDR3 reads TGCGCCAGCAGCTTCGGTAGCGGGGGGGTTTACGAGCAGTACTTC.